The rows below give T cell receptor beta chains drawn from one sample of a study of T cell changes during pregnancy in multiple sclerosis. Clones were read by immunoSEQ multiplex PCR, and TCRdb kept only the in-frame ones, dropping some. The sample lists about 67,000 clones; about nine tenths were seen once. Sequences were derived from peripheral blood, sampled in the first trimester of pregnancy. These receptors were obtained from a female donor with multiple sclerosis, enrolled in a pregnancy study. CDR3s include the opening cysteine and the closing phenylalanine or tryptophan. D genes are given only for firm matches. Not all rows give a size; the values are once, few, many and, for expanded clones, a class.

clone size: .
D gene: .
J gene: TRBJ1-1
V gene: TRBV29-1
CDR3 DNA: TGCAGCGTTGAAGGTCGGGGGAACACTGAAGCTTTCTTT
CDR3 protein: CSVEGRGNTEAFF

clone size: .
D gene: TRBD2
J gene: TRBJ2-1
V gene: TRBV28
CDR3 DNA: TGTGCCAGCAGAAGGACTAGCGGGAACGGTGAGCAGTTCTTC
CDR3 protein: CASRRTSGNGEQFF

clone size: .
D gene: .
J gene: TRBJ2-1
V gene: TRBV7-2
CDR3 DNA: TGTGCCAGCAGCTTACTGCTGCGCAATGAGCAGTTCTTC
CDR3 protein: CASSLLLRNEQFF

clone size: few
D gene: .
J gene: TRBJ1-2
V gene: TRBV30
CDR3 DNA: TGTGCCTGGAGTGCGGCGGCCTATGGCTACACCTTC
CDR3 protein: CAWSAAAYGYTF

clone size: .
D gene: TRBD1
J gene: TRBJ1-5
V gene: TRBV30
CDR3 DNA: TGTGCCTGGAGTGTAAAAGGACAGGGGAATCAGCCCCAGCATTTT
CDR3 protein: CAWSVKGQGNQPQHF

clone size: .
D gene: TRBD1
J gene: TRBJ1-1
V gene: TRBV11-2
CDR3 DNA: TGTGCCAGCAGCGGACAGGGGTTAATGAACACTGAAGCTTTCTTT
CDR3 protein: CASSGQGLMNTEAFF

clone size: .
D gene: TRBD2
J gene: TRBJ2-2
V gene: TRBV27
CDR3 DNA: TGTGCCAGCAGTGAGGGCGGGAGCACCGGGGAGCTGTTTTTT
CDR3 protein: CASSEGGSTGELFF

clone size: .
D gene: TRBD2
J gene: TRBJ2-7
V gene: TRBV13
CDR3 DNA: TGTGCCAGCAGCTTAGTCGCAGGGAGGGCTAGCGGACTCTCCTACGAGCAGTACTTC
CDR3 protein: CASSLVAGRASGLSYEQYF

clone size: .
D gene: TRBD1
J gene: TRBJ2-7
V gene: TRBV6-6
CDR3 DNA: TGTGCCAGCAGTTACTCAAACAGGGGGCAAACCTACGAGCAGTACTTC
CDR3 protein: CASSYSNRGQTYEQYF

clone size: .
D gene: TRBD1
J gene: TRBJ1-4
V gene: TRBV19
CDR3 DNA: TGTGCCAGTATCTCCGGGACAGATAATGAAAAACTGTTTTTT
CDR3 protein: CASISGTDNEKLFF

clone size: .
D gene: TRBD2
J gene: TRBJ2-7
V gene: TRBV19
CDR3 DNA: TGTGCCAGTAGTACGCGGGCTAGCGGTTCCTACGAGCAGTACTTC
CDR3 protein: CASSTRASGSYEQYF

clone size: .
D gene: .
J gene: TRBJ2-5
V gene: TRBV6-5
CDR3 DNA: TGTGCCAGCAGGGCTAACAGTTACGAGACCCAGTACTTC
CDR3 protein: CASRANSYETQYF

clone size: .
D gene: TRBD1
J gene: TRBJ1-4
V gene: TRBV25-1
CDR3 DNA: TGTGCCAGCACCGACCCTCACAGGGGAAGTGATGAAAAACTGTTTTTT
CDR3 protein: CASTDPHRGSDEKLFF

clone size: .
D gene: .
J gene: TRBJ1-1
V gene: TRBV7-3
CDR3 DNA: TGTGCCAGCAGTCGAGGCGGGGGCAACACTGAAGCTTTCTTT
CDR3 protein: CASSRGGGNTEAFF

clone size: .
D gene: .
J gene: TRBJ1-1
V gene: TRBV28
CDR3 DNA: TGTGCCAGCAAGTCTGCCGTCAGGCACACTGAAGCTTTCTTT
CDR3 protein: CASKSAVRHTEAFF

clone size: .
D gene: .
J gene: TRBJ2-2
V gene: TRBV5-6
CDR3 DNA: TGTGCCAGCAGCTTGGGGCGGGGCCCGGGCACCGGGGAGCTGTTTTTT
CDR3 protein: CASSLGRGPGTGELFF

clone size: .
D gene: .
J gene: TRBJ1-2
V gene: TRBV5-1
CDR3 DNA: TGCGCCAGCAGCGCAGAGGCGGGCGATGGCTACACCTTC
CDR3 protein: CASSAEAGDGYTF

clone size: .
D gene: .
J gene: TRBJ1-4
V gene: TRBV15
CDR3 DNA: TGTGCCACGAGTAATCATATCCGGGGTGAAAAACTGTTTTTT
CDR3 protein: CATSNHIRGEKLFF

clone size: .
D gene: .
J gene: TRBJ2-1
V gene: TRBV5-8
CDR3 DNA: TGTGCCAGCAGCTCTTATGAGCAGTTCTTC
CDR3 protein: CASSSYEQFF

clone size: .
D gene: .
J gene: TRBJ1-2
V gene: TRBV25-1
CDR3 DNA: TGTGCCAGCAGTCGCCAGGGCTTTGGCTACACCTTC
CDR3 protein: CASSRQGFGYTF

clone size: .
D gene: .
J gene: TRBJ2-2
V gene: TRBV15
CDR3 DNA: TGTGCCACCAGCAGAGACCCCACCGGGACGAACACCGGGGAGCTGTTTTTT
CDR3 protein: CATSRDPTGTNTGELFF

clone size: once
D gene: .
J gene: TRBJ1-1
V gene: TRBV6-5
CDR3 DNA: TGTGCCAGCAGTTACTCGGGCAGGGGCACTGAAGCTTTCTTT
CDR3 protein: CASSYSGRGTEAFF

clone size: few
D gene: .
J gene: TRBJ2-7
V gene: TRBV9
CDR3 DNA: TGTGCCAGCAGCGCGAGAGGAAGTCTCGACTCCTACGAGCAGTACTTC
CDR3 protein: CASSARGSLDSYEQYF

clone size: .
D gene: TRBD1
J gene: TRBJ1-3
V gene: TRBV19
CDR3 DNA: TGTGCCAGTAGTCCAACGGGACAGGGGGCTGGAAACACCATATATTTT
CDR3 protein: CASSPTGQGAGNTIYF

clone size: .
D gene: .
J gene: TRBJ1-3
V gene: TRBV6-5
CDR3 DNA: TGTGCCAGCAGTTATGACAGGTGGTTCTCTGGAAACACCATATATTTT
CDR3 protein: CASSYDRWFSGNTIYF

clone size: .
D gene: .
J gene: TRBJ2-1
V gene: TRBV15
CDR3 DNA: TGTGCCACCGGATCGCTAGGGACTGGGGACAATGAGCAGTTCTTC
CDR3 protein: CATGSLGTGDNEQFF

clone size: .
D gene: TRBD2
J gene: TRBJ2-7
V gene: TRBV5-4
CDR3 DNA: TGTGCCAGCAGCGAAACTAGCGGTAGTTTCCACGAGCAGTACTTC
CDR3 protein: CASSETSGSFHEQYF

clone size: .
D gene: TRBD2
J gene: TRBJ2-5
V gene: TRBV6-5
CDR3 DNA: TGTGCCAGCAGTTACGGCGGGGGTTTGGAGACCCAGTACTTC
CDR3 protein: CASSYGGGLETQYF

clone size: .
D gene: TRBD1
J gene: TRBJ2-7
V gene: TRBV5-6
CDR3 DNA: TGTGCCAGCCGTAAGTTGACAGGGATATCCGAGCAGTACTTC
CDR3 protein: CASRKLTGISEQYF

clone size: .
D gene: .
J gene: TRBJ1-5
V gene: TRBV2
CDR3 DNA: TGTGCCAGCAGCGAGGCCCGCGCTTATTCGAATCAGCCCCAGCATTTT
CDR3 protein: CASSEARAYSNQPQHF

clone size: once
D gene: .
J gene: TRBJ1-3
V gene: TRBV15
CDR3 DNA: TGTGCCACCAGCAGAGAATTGGGGGGCTCTGGAAACACCATATATTTT
CDR3 protein: CATSRELGGSGNTIYF

clone size: .
D gene: TRBD1
J gene: TRBJ1-1
V gene: TRBV5-1
CDR3 DNA: TGCGCCAGCAGCCTCGCGACAGGGGGCCAAGCTGAAGCTTTCTTT
CDR3 protein: CASSLATGGQAEAFF

clone size: .
D gene: TRBD1
J gene: TRBJ2-5
V gene: TRBV7-3
CDR3 DNA: TGTGCCAGCAGCACGACAGGGGCCCATGGGGAGACCCAGTACTTC
CDR3 protein: CASSTTGAHGETQYF

clone size: .
D gene: TRBD1
J gene: TRBJ1-6
V gene: TRBV27
CDR3 DNA: TGTGCCAGCAGTCCCCACAGGGGAGCAGGCAATTCACCCCTCCACTTT
CDR3 protein: CASSPHRGAGNSPLHF

clone size: .
D gene: .
J gene: TRBJ1-3
V gene: TRBV30
CDR3 DNA: TGTGCCTGGAGTGTACGAGTGGGAGGGATTGGAAACACCATATATTTT
CDR3 protein: CAWSVRVGGIGNTIYF

clone size: .
D gene: .
J gene: TRBJ2-2
V gene: TRBV19
CDR3 DNA: TGTGCCAGTAGCGGGGATTCGGAGCTGTTTTTT
CDR3 protein: CASSGDSELFF

clone size: once
D gene: .
J gene: TRBJ1-2
V gene: TRBV6-1
CDR3 DNA: TGTGCCAGCAGTCTCCAGGGGACCCCTAACTATGGCTACACCTTC
CDR3 protein: CASSLQGTPNYGYTF

clone size: .
D gene: .
J gene: TRBJ2-3
V gene: TRBV5-1
CDR3 DNA: TGCGCCAGCAGCTTGGGGGCCTTCACAGATACGCAGTATTTT
CDR3 protein: CASSLGAFTDTQYF

clone size: .
D gene: TRBD2
J gene: TRBJ2-7
V gene: TRBV2
CDR3 DNA: TGTGCCAGCAGTGAGACTAGCGGGAACTACGAGCAGTACTTC
CDR3 protein: CASSETSGNYEQYF

clone size: .
D gene: .
J gene: TRBJ2-7
V gene: TRBV5-1
CDR3 DNA: TGCGCCAGCAGCACCCGGACAGCTTCCATGTCCTACGAGCAGTACTTC
CDR3 protein: CASSTRTASMSYEQYF

clone size: .
D gene: TRBD1
J gene: TRBJ2-7
V gene: TRBV9
CDR3 DNA: TGTGCCAGCAGCGATGGGACAGGGACGACCTACGAGCAGTACTTC
CDR3 protein: CASSDGTGTTYEQYF

clone size: .
D gene: TRBD2
J gene: TRBJ2-3
V gene: TRBV5-4
CDR3 DNA: TGTGCCAGCAGCTTGGCTAGCGGGAGGGCAGATACGCAGTATTTT
CDR3 protein: CASSLASGRADTQYF

clone size: .
D gene: TRBD1
J gene: TRBJ1-5
V gene: TRBV6-1
CDR3 DNA: TGTGCCAGCAGGACAGGGCAGGTCAATCAGCCCCAGCATTTT
CDR3 protein: CASRTGQVNQPQHF

clone size: .
D gene: TRBD2
J gene: TRBJ2-7
V gene: TRBV6-1
CDR3 DNA: TGTGCCAGCAGTGAGAGAGCGGGAGTCCGCGAGCAGTACTTC
CDR3 protein: CASSERAGVREQYF

clone size: .
D gene: TRBD2
J gene: TRBJ2-1
V gene: TRBV19
CDR3 DNA: TGTGCCAGTAGTAAGGGACTAGCGGGGGGTGAGCAGTTCTTC
CDR3 protein: CASSKGLAGGEQFF

clone size: .
D gene: TRBD1
J gene: TRBJ2-4
V gene: TRBV5-4
CDR3 DNA: TGTGCCAGCAGCACGGGACAGGCGCGAACCAAAAACATTCAGTACTTC
CDR3 protein: CASSTGQARTKNIQYF

clone size: .
D gene: TRBD1
J gene: TRBJ1-2
V gene: TRBV5-6
CDR3 DNA: TGTGCCAGCATTTCCGGGACAGGGGAGGGATCTTACACCTTC
CDR3 protein: CASISGTGEGSYTF

clone size: .
D gene: .
J gene: TRBJ2-7
V gene: TRBV15
CDR3 DNA: TGTGCCACCAGCAGAGATCTACTAGCTCACTACGAGCAGTACTTC
CDR3 protein: CATSRDLLAHYEQYF